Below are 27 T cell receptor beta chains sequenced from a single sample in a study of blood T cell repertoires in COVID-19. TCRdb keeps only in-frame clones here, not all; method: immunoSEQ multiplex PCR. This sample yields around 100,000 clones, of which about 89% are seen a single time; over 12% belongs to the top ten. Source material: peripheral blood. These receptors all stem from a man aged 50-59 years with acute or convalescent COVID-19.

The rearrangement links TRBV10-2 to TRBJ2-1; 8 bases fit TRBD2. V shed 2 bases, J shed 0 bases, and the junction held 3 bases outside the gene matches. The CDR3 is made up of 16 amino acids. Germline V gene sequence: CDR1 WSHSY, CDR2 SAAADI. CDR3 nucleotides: TGCGCCAGCAGTGAGGTTAGCGGGATCTCCTACAATGAGCAGTTCTTC. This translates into CASSEVSGISYNEQFF.

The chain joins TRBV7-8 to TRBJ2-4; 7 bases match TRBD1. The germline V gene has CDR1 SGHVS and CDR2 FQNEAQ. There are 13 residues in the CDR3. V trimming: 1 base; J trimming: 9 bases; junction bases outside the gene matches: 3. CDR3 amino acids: CASSLGRDSIQYF. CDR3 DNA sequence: TGTGCCAGCAGCTTAGGAAGGGACAGCATTCAGTACTTC.

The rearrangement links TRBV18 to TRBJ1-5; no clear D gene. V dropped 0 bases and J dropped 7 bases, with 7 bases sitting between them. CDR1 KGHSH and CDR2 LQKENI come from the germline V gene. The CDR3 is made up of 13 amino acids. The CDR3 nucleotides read TGTGCCAGCTCACCACCCGGAGGGCAGCCCCAGCATTTT. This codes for CASSPPGGQPQHF. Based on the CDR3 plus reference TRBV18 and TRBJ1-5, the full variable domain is NAGVMQNPRHLVRRRGQEARLRCSPMKGHSHVYWYRQLPEEGLKFMVYLQKENIIDESGMPKERFSAEFPKEGPSILRIQQVVRGDSAAYFCASSPPGGQPQHFGDGTRLSIL.

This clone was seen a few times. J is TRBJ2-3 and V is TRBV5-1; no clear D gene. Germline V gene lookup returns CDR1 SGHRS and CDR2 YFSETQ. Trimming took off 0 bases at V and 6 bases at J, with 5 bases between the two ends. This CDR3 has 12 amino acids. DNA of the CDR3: TGCGCCAGCAGCTTGGCCGGGGATACGCAGTATTTT. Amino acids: CASSLAGDTQYF. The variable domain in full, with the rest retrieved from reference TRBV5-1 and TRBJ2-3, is KAGVTQTPRYLIKTRGQQVTLSCSPISGHRSVSWYQQTPGQGLQFLFEYFSETQRNKGNFPGRFSGRQFSNSRSEMNVSTLELGDSALYLCASSLAGDTQYFGPGTRLTVL.

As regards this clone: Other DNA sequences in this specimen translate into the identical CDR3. The DNA for the CDR3 is TGTGCCAGCAGCTCGCTAGCGGGAGACAAAAACATTCAGTACTTC. Its translation: CASSSLAGDKNIQYF. The chain recombines TRBV5-6 with TRBJ2-4; 10 nucleotides match TRBD2. V dropped 3 bases and J dropped 3; count of bases not matched to a gene: 3. Germline assignment: CDR1 SGHDT and CDR2 YYEEEE. The CDR3 sequence is 15 residues long.

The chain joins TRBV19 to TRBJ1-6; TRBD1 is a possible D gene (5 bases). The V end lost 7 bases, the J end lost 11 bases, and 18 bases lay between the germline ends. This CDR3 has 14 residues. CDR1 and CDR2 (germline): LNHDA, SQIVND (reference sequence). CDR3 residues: CASTPAGGSAPLHF. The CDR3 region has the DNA TGTGCCAGTACCCCCGCCGGGGGATCGGCACCCCTCCACTTT.

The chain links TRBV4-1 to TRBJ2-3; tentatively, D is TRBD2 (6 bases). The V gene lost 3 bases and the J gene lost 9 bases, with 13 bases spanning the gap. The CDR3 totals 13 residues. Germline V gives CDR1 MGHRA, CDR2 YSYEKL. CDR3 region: CASSQASRGTQYF. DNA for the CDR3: TGCGCCAGCAGCCAGGCATCTCGGGGGACGCAGTATTTT.

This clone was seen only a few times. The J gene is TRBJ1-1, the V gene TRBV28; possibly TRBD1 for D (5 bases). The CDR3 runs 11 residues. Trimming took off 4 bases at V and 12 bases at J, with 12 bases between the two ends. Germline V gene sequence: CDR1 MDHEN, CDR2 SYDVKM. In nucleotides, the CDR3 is TGTGCCAGCAGTTCCCTCAGGGTTTCTTTCTTT. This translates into CASSSLRVSFF.

The CDR3 region has the DNA TGTGCCAGCAGCTTATCGTCGGGAGGGCTATACGAGCAGTACTTC. The encoded protein is CASSLSSGGLYEQYF. The chain combines TRBV7-2 with TRBJ2-7; TRBD2 agrees at 8 bases. The CDR3 loop spans 15 amino acids. From germline, CDR1 is SGHTA and CDR2 FQGNSA. The J segment lost 4 bases and the V segment lost 2 bases, leaving 7 bases of the junction unmatched.

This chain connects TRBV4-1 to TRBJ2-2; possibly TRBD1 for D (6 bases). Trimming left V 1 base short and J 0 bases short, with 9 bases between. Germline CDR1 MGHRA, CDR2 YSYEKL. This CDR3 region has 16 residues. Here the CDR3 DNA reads TGCGCCAGCAGCCAAGGAGGGGGAACGAACACCGGGGAGCTGTTTTTT. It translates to CASSQGGGTNTGELFF.

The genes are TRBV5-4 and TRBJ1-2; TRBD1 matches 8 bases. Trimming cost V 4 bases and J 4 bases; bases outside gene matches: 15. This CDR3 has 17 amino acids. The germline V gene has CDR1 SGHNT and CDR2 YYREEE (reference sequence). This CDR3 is CASSAGSGGPLIYGYTF. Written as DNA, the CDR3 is TGTGCCAGCAGCGCCGGGTCAGGGGGCCCCCTTATCTATGGCTACACCTTC.

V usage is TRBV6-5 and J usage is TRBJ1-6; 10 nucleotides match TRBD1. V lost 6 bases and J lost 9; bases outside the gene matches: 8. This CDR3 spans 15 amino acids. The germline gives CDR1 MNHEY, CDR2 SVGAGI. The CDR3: CASRPPGQGSSPLHF. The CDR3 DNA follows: TGTGCCAGCAGACCCCCGGGACAGGGGAGTTCACCCCTCCACTTT.

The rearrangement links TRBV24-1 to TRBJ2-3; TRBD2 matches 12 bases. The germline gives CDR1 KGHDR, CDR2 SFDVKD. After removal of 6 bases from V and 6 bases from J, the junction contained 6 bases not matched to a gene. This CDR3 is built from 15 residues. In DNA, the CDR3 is TGTGCCACCAGTCCGACTAGCGGGAGAATTGATACGCAGTATTTT. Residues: CATSPTSGRIDTQYF.

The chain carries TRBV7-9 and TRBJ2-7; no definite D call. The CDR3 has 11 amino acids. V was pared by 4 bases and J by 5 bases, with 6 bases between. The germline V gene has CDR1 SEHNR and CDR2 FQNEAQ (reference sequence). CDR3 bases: TGTGCCAGCAGCTCCCGGGACGAGCAGTACTTC. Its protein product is CASSSRDEQYF. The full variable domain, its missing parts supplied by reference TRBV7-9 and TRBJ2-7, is DTGVSQNPRHKITKRGQNVTFRCDPISEHNRLYWYRQTLGQGPEFLTYFQNEAQLEKSRLLSDRFSAERPKGSFSTLEIQRTEQGDSAMYLCASSSRDEQYFGPGTRLTVT.

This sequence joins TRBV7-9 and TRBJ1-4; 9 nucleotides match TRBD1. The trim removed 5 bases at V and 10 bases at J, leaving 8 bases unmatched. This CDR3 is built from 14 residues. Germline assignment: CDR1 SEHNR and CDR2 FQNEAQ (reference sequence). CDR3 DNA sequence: TGTGCCAGCAGCCCCGGGACAGGGAAGGGAAAACTGTTTTTT. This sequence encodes CASSPGTGKGKLFF.

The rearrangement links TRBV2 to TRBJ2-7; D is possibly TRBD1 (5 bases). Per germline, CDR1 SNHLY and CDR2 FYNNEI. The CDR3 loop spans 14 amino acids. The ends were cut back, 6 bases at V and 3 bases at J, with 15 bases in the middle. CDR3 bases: TGTGCCAGCAGCGAGGACAAGGCGTACTACGAGCAGTACTTC. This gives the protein CASSEDKAYYEQYF.

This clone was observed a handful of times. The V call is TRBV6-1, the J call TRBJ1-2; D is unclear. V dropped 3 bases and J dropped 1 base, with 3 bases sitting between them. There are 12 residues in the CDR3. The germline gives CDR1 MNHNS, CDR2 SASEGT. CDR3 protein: CASSDNNYGYTF. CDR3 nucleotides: TGTGCCAGCAGTGACAATAACTATGGCTACACCTTC.

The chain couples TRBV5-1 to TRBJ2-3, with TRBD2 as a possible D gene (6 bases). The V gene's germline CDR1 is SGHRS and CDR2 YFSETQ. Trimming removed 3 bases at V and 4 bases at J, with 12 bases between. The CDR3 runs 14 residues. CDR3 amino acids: CASSSGGIPDTQYF. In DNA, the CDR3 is TGCGCCAGCAGCTCAGGAGGGATACCAGATACGCAGTATTTT. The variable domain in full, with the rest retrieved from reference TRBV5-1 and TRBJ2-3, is KAGVTQTPRYLIKTRGQQVTLSCSPISGHRSVSWYQQTPGQGLQFLFEYFSETQRNKGNFPGRFSGRQFSNSRSEMNVSTLELGDSALYLCASSSGGIPDTQYFGPGTRLTVL.

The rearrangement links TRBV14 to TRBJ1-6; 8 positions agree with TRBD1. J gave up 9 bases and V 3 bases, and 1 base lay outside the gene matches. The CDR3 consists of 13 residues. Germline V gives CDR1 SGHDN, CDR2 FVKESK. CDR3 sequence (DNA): TGTGCCAGCAGCCAGGACAGGGTTTCACCCCTCCACTTT. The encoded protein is CASSQDRVSPLHF.

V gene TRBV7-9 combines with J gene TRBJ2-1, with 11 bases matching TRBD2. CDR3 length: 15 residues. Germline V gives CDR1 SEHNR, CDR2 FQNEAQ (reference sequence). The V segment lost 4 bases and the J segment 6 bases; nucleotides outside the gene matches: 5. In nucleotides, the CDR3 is TGTGCCAGCAGCTCACTAGCGGGAGCTCGCAATGAGCAGTTCTTC. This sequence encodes CASSSLAGARNEQFF.

The CDR3 sequence: CASSGPSETYQETQYF. The CDR3 region has the DNA TGTGCCAGCAGCGGTCCTAGCGAAACGTACCAAGAGACCCAGTACTTC. The V gene is TRBV5-6, the J gene TRBJ2-5, with D possibly being TRBD2 (6 bases). This CDR3 region has 16 residues. CDR1 is SGHDT, CDR2 YYEEEE, per germline. V was clipped by 4 bases and J by 0 bases, with 16 bases between them.

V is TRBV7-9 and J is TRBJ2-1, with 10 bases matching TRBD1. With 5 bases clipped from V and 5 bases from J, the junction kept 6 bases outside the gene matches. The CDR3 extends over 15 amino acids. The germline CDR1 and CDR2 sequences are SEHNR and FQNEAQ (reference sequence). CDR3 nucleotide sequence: TGTGCCAGCAGCCTTGGACAGGGGGGCAACAATGAGCAGTTCTTC. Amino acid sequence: CASSLGQGGNNEQFF.

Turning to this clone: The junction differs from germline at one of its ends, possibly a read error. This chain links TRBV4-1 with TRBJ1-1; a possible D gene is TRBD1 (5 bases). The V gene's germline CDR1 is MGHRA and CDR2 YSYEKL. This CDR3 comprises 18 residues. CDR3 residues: CASSKEGGVPHMNTEAFF. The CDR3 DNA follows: TGCGCCAGCAGCAAAGAGGGAGGGGTCCCTCACATGAACACTGAAGCTTTCTTT.

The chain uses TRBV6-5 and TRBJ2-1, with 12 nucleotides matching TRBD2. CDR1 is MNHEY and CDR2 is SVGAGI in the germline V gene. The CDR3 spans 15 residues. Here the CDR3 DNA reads TGTGCAACTAGCGGGAGGCAGAGCTCCTACAATGAGCAGTTCTTC. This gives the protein CATSGRQSSYNEQFF.

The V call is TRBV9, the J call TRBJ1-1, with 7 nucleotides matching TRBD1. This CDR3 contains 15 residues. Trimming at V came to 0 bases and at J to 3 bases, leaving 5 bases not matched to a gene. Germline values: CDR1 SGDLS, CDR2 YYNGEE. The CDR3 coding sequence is TGTGCCAGCAGCGTAGAAGTGGACAGGTACACTGAAGCTTTCTTT. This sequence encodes CASSVEVDRYTEAFF.

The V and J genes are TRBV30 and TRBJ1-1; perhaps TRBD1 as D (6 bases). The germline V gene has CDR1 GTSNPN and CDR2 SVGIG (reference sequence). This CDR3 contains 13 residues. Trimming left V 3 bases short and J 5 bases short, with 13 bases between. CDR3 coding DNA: TGTGCCTGGAGACGTACAGGGAGTACTGAAGCTTTCTTT. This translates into CAWRRTGSTEAFF. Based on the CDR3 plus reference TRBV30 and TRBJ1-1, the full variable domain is SQTIHQWPATLVQPVGSPLSLECTVEGTSNPNLYWYRQAAGRGLQLLFYSVGIGQISSEVPQNLSASRPQDRQFILSSKKLLLSDSGFYLCAWRRTGSTEAFFGQGTRLTVV.

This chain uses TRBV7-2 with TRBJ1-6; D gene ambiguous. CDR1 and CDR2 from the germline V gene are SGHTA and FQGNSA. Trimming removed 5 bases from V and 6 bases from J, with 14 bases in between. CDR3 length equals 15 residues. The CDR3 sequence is CASSPSRVSNSPLHF. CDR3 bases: TGTGCCAGCAGCCCCTCGCGGGTTAGTAATTCACCCCTCCACTTT.